The 32 T cell receptor beta chains reported below all come from one sample, sequenced in a study of OX40 agonist ivuxolimab in advanced cancers. The data were produced by immunoSEQ multiplex PCR, yet TCRdb's version contains in-frame clones alone and is incomplete. The sample holds 55,000 to 90,000 clones, roughly 80% seen once. The specimen was CD4+ or CD8+ T cells sorted from blood, collected in a trial of the OX40 agonist ivuxolimab. All receptors come from an adult with an advanced solid tumor such as melanoma, head and neck, liver or kidney cancer.

This chain links TRBV10-2 with TRBJ1-4; D not certain. Trimming removed 3 bases at V and 8 bases at J, with 4 bases between. Germline lookup yields CDR1 WSHSY and CDR2 SAAADI. The CDR3 length is 11 residues. The CDR3 protein is CASSDLEKLFF. The CDR3 region has the DNA TGCGCCAGCAGTGACCTAGAAAAACTGTTTTTT.

The CDR3 protein is CASGEGQKETQYF. DNA of the CDR3: TGTGCTAGTGGGGAGGGGCAGAAAGAGACCCAGTACTTC. V usage is TRBV12-5 and J usage is TRBJ2-5; TRBD2 might be the D (6 bases). The CDR3 has 13 residues. Looked up from germline, CDR1 is LGHNT and CDR2 is FRNRAP. V shed 6 bases and J shed 3 bases, with 11 bases lying between them.

The gene calls are TRBV7-9 and TRBJ2-7; 11 positions agree with TRBD1. The J segment lost 5 bases and the V segment lost 5 bases, leaving 5 bases of the junction unmatched. CDR1 is SEHNR and CDR2 is FQNEAQ in the germline V gene (reference sequence). CDR3 length: 14 residues. CDR3 in DNA: TGTGCCAGCAGCCCGGACAGGGGGCAGAACGAGCAGTACTTC. Encoded protein: CASSPDRGQNEQYF.

The J gene is TRBJ1-1, the V gene TRBV5-1; D is ambiguous. V lost 3 bases to trimming and J lost 1 base, with 4 bases between them. The CDR3 covers 12 residues. CDR1 is SGHRS and CDR2 is YFSETQ in the germline V gene. In nucleotides, the CDR3 is TGCGCCAGCAGCTCGGGGAACACTGAAGCTTTCTTT. This gives the protein CASSSGNTEAFF.

V usage is TRBV6-6 and J usage is TRBJ1-6; tentatively, D is TRBD1 (6 bases). The V gene lost 6 bases and the J gene lost 7 bases, with 13 bases spanning the gap. The CDR3 is 14 residues long. Germline CDR1 is MNHNY and CDR2 is SVGAGI (reference sequence). The CDR3 coding sequence is TGTGCCAGCAGGGAGAACAGGGAAAATTCACCCCTCCACTTT. Translating gives CASRENRENSPLHF.

This clone was counted between two and nine times. The chain is built from TRBV2 and TRBJ1-2; D is undetermined. Germline V gives CDR1 SNHLY, CDR2 FYNNEI. There are 13 residues in the CDR3. V shed 7 bases and J shed 3 bases, with 12 bases lying between them. The CDR3 bases are TGTGCCAGCATGCGGGAGAGTCACTATGGCTACACCTTC. Translation: CASMRESHYGYTF.

Points on this clone: This specimen includes other DNA sequences encoding the same CDR3. The chain employs TRBV19 and TRBJ1-5; D unclear. Trimming took 3 bases from V and 6 from J, leaving 6 bases between them. The CDR3 loop spans 12 amino acids. Germline V gives CDR1 LNHDA, CDR2 SQIVND (reference sequence). CDR3 DNA sequence: TGTGCCAGTAGTATCATTGGTCAGCCCCAGCATTTT. Encoded protein: CASSIIGQPQHF. Supplemented by reference TRBV19 and TRBJ1-5, the full variable domain reads DGGITQSPKYLFRKEGQNVTLSCEQNLNHDAMYWYRQDPGQGLRLIYYSQIVNDFQKGDIAEGYSVSREKKESFPLTVTSAQKNPTAFYLCASSIIGQPQHFGDGTRLSIL.

This sequence joins TRBV9 and TRBJ2-5; 9 nucleotides line up with TRBD1. Germline V CDR1 and CDR2: SGDLS, YYNGEE. Trimming cost V 0 bases and J 3 bases; bases outside gene matches: 9. The CDR3 spans 17 residues. The DNA for the CDR3 is TGTGCCAGCAGCGTAGCCGCAACAGGGGGCGGAGAAGAGACCCAGTACTTC. This sequence encodes CASSVAATGGGEETQYF.

The chain employs TRBV5-1 and TRBJ1-4; D is uncertain. The CDR3 runs to 16 residues. V shed 4 bases and J shed 11 bases, with 24 bases lying between them. Germline-derived CDR1 and CDR2 are SGHRS and YFSETQ. CDR3 in amino acids: CASSATPNLNLLKLFF. Here the CDR3 DNA reads TGCGCCAGCAGCGCCACACCCAATCTAAACCTACTCAAACTGTTTTTT. Based on the CDR3 plus reference TRBV5-1 and TRBJ1-4, the full variable domain is KAGVTQTPRYLIKTRGQQVTLSCSPISGHRSVSWYQQTPGQGLQFLFEYFSETQRNKGNFPGRFSGRQFSNSRSEMNVSTLELGDSALYLCASSATPNLNLLKLFFGSGTQLSVL.

The V and J genes are TRBV6-1 and TRBJ1-1; weak D call: TRBD1 (6 bases). V lost 6 bases and J lost 7, with 15 bases in between. This CDR3 is built from 13 residues. Germline V lookup: CDR1 MNHNS, CDR2 SASEGT. This CDR3 reads CASRYRDGGEAFF. The CDR3 nucleotides are TGTGCCAGCAGATACAGGGACGGAGGTGAAGCTTTCTTT.

The J gene is TRBJ1-2, the V gene TRBV11-2; 7 bases match TRBD1. CDR3 length equals 13 residues. Germline-derived CDR1 and CDR2 are SGHAT and FQNNGV. V was pared by 6 bases and J by 6 bases, with 7 bases of the junction left unmatched. CDR3 in DNA: TGTGCCAGCAGGTCTACAGGGGAAAATGGCTACACCTTC. It codes for CASRSTGENGYTF.

This CDR3 is CASSSWYEQYF. CDR3 bases: TGTGCCAGCAGCTCTTGGTACGAGCAGTACTTC. The chain couples TRBV7-9 to TRBJ2-7; no reliable D call. V was trimmed by 4 bases and J by 4 bases, leaving 5 bases between them. In germline, CDR1 is SEHNR, CDR2 FQNEAQ (reference sequence). CDR3 length: 11 residues.

The V call is TRBV16, the J call TRBJ2-7; TRBD1 is a possible D gene (5 bases). Deletions cut 0 bases from V and 5 bases from J, with 11 bases between. CDR3 length: 14 amino acids. CDR1 is KGHSY and CDR2 is FQNENV in the germline V gene. CDR3 amino acids: CASSQSHRLNEQYF. The CDR3 bases are TGTGCCAGCAGCCAATCCCACAGGCTCAACGAGCAGTACTTC.

This CDR3 is CASSLWGKGAHTEAFF. CDR3 DNA: TGTGCCAGCAGCTTATGGGGCAAAGGAGCCCACACTGAAGCTTTCTTT. The rearrangement links TRBV11-2 to TRBJ1-1, with D possibly being TRBD1 (5 bases). Germline values: CDR1 SGHAT, CDR2 FQNNGV. The CDR3 runs to 16 residues. Trimming shortened V by 2 bases and J by 3 bases, and 16 bases separated the two germline ends.

The table lists this clone with a few counts. The CDR3 DNA reads TGCAGTGCTAGACAGGGGGTTCTGTTTTTT. It specifies CSARQGVLFF. This chain connects TRBV20-1 to TRBJ1-4; TRBD1 aligns across 7 bases. Trimming took 2 bases from V and 14 from J; bases not matched to a gene: 2. CDR1 DFQATT and CDR2 SNEGSKA come from the germline V gene (reference sequence). The CDR3 consists of 10 residues.

The chain combines TRBV10-3 with TRBJ2-5; 13 nucleotides align to TRBD2. The germline CDR1 and CDR2 sequences are ENHRY and SYGVKD. Unmatched junction bases numbered 7, after V lost 2 bases and J lost 1 base. The CDR3 contains 18 residues. In nucleotides, the CDR3 is TGTGCCATCAGTGAGACTAGCGGGGGGGAAAGCGCCCAAGAGACCCAGTACTTC. As protein: CAISETSGGESAQETQYF.

The rearrangement links TRBV15 to TRBJ1-3; the D is unclear. Germline values: CDR1 LNHNV, CDR2 YYDKDF (reference sequence). Trimming took 4 bases from V and 0 from J, leaving 7 bases between them. The CDR3 spans 14 residues. The CDR3: CATSNGDSGNTIYF. DNA for the CDR3: TGTGCCACCAGCAATGGGGACTCTGGAAACACCATATATTTT.

The J gene is TRBJ1-4, the V gene TRBV2, with D perhaps matching TRBD1 (5 bases). Looked up from germline, CDR1 is SNHLY and CDR2 is FYNNEI. Between the trimmed V and J ends, which lost 7 bases and 10 bases, there was a span of 19 bases. CDR3 size: 14 residues. CDR3 in amino acids: CASTMGGAGRKLFF. The CDR3 nucleotides read TGTGCCAGCACCATGGGAGGGGCGGGGAGAAAACTGTTTTTT. Filled out from reference TRBV2 and TRBJ1-4, the complete variable domain reads EPEVTQTPSHQVTQMGQEVILRCVPISNHLYFYWYRQILGQKVEFLVSFYNNEISEKSEIFDDQFSVERPDGSNFTLKIRSTKLEDSAMYFCASTMGGAGRKLFFGSGTQLSVL.

This clone came up once. CDR3 DNA sequence: TGCGCCAGCAGCTTCGGACAAACCTACAATGAGCAGTTCTTC. This gives the protein CASSFGQTYNEQFF. This rearrangement joins TRBV5-1 to TRBJ2-1; perhaps TRBD1 as D (5 bases). The V end lost 2 bases, the J end lost 2 bases, and 8 bases lay between the germline ends. Germline CDR1 SGHRS, CDR2 YFSETQ. This CDR3 contains 14 residues.

This clone turned up a few times. The rearrangement links TRBV19 to TRBJ2-3; D possibly corresponds to TRBD1 (6 bases). Trimming removed 2 bases from V and 4 bases from J, with 10 bases in between. Per germline, CDR1 LNHDA and CDR2 SQIVND (reference sequence). The length of the CDR3 is 14 residues. The CDR3 is CASSISRGPDTQYF. CDR3 bases: TGTGCCAGTAGTATATCCAGGGGTCCAGATACGCAGTATTTT.

The chain links TRBV5-1 to TRBJ1-6; TRBD1 is a possible D gene (5 bases). The germline V gene has CDR1 SGHRS and CDR2 YFSETQ. The CDR3 spans 17 residues. With 4 bases removed from V and 4 bases from J, the gap between germline ends came to 18 bases. The CDR3 DNA reads as TGCGCCAGCAGCGCGGGGGTGCCCTCGGAGTATAATTCACCCCTCCACTTT. Residues: CASSAGVPSEYNSPLHF.

The rearrangement links TRBV27 to TRBJ2-6; a possible D gene is TRBD1 (6 bases). The CDR3 extends over 14 amino acids. Germline V gene lookup returns CDR1 MNHEY and CDR2 SMNVEV (reference sequence). V lost 4 bases and J lost 8, with 12 bases in between. The CDR3 DNA is TGTGCCAGCAGTTCCAACAGGGTCACCAACGTCCTGACTTTC. Its protein product is CASSSNRVTNVLTF.

The V call is TRBV7-8, the J call TRBJ2-5; 8 bases are a match to TRBD2. After removal of 10 bases from V and 0 bases from J, the junction contained 7 bases not matched to a gene. The germline gives CDR1 SGHVS, CDR2 FQNEAQ. The CDR3 has 14 amino acids. In nucleotides, the CDR3 is TGTGCCACCTACGGGGGGGCGTACCAAGAGACCCAGTACTTC. Translation: CATYGGAYQETQYF.

CDR3 protein: CASMAGNTGELFF. CDR3 nucleotides: TGTGCCAGCATGGCCGGGAACACCGGGGAGCTGTTTTTT. The chain is built from TRBV6-1 and TRBJ2-2; D remains unclear. Trimming took 7 bases from V and 1 from J, leaving 7 bases between them. The CDR3 totals 13 residues. CDR1 MNHNS and CDR2 SASEGT come from the germline V gene.

The chain couples TRBV6-6 to TRBJ2-3, with D uncertain. This CDR3 has 11 residues. Germline V gene sequence: CDR1 MNHNY, CDR2 SVGAGI (reference sequence). V lost 5 bases to trimming and J lost 4 bases, with 4 bases between them. The CDR3 nucleotides are TGTGCCAGCAGTCAATCAGATACGCAGTATTTT. Its translation: CASSQSDTQYF.

The genes are TRBV10-3 and TRBJ1-5; 7 bases are a match to TRBD1. From germline, CDR1 is ENHRY and CDR2 SYGVKD. The CDR3 is 16 residues long. V lost 0 bases and J lost 2; bases outside the gene matches: 4. As DNA, the CDR3 is TGTGCCATCAGTGAGTCGACAGGGAAGGGCAATCAGCCCCAGCATTTT. The encoded protein is CAISESTGKGNQPQHF.

The genes are TRBV6-1 and TRBJ2-7, with D possibly being TRBD2 (5 bases). Germline assignment: CDR1 MNHNS and CDR2 SASEGT. V lost 10 bases to trimming and J lost 3 bases, with 16 bases between them. There are 13 residues in the CDR3. CDR3 loop: CAIGLPPSYEQYF. CDR3 sequence (DNA): TGTGCCATCGGACTCCCCCCGAGCTACGAGCAGTACTTC.

This clone was found a few times. The chain joins TRBV7-2 to TRBJ1-4; maybe TRBD1 (6 bases). This CDR3 has 17 residues. V was pared by 1 base and J by 3 bases, with 15 bases between. Germline loops: CDR1 SGHTA, CDR2 FQGNSA. In DNA form, the CDR3 reads TGTGCCAGCAGCTTAGAGGCAGGGGCTGGGGCTAATGAAAAACTGTTTTTT. Translating it yields CASSLEAGAGANEKLFF.

The rearrangement joins TRBV25-1 to TRBJ1-4; unclear D gene. The V and J ends lost 4 bases and 8 bases respectively, with 17 bases between them. Germline CDR1 is MGHDK and CDR2 is SYGVNS. The CDR3 loop spans 15 amino acids. The CDR3 loop reads CASSGRGPPQEKLFF. CDR3 nucleotides: TGTGCCAGCAGTGGGCGAGGTCCACCGCAAGAAAAACTGTTTTTT. Complete variable domain (other parts from reference TRBV25-1 and TRBJ1-4): EADIYQTPRYLVIGTGKKITLECSQTMGHDKMYWYQQDPGMELHLIHYSYGVNSTEKGDLSSESTVSRIRTEHFPLTLESARPSHTSQYLCASSGRGPPQEKLFFGSGTQLSVL.

This chain connects TRBV5-1 to TRBJ1-1; 9 nucleotides align to TRBD1. Germline V gene lookup returns CDR1 SGHRS and CDR2 YFSETQ. The trim removed 5 bases at V and 0 bases at J, leaving 2 bases unmatched. This CDR3 has 14 residues. CDR3 region: CASRQGALNTEAFF. The CDR3 nucleotides are TGCGCCAGCAGACAGGGGGCATTGAACACTGAAGCTTTCTTT. The whole variable domain, remainder taken from reference TRBV5-1 and TRBJ1-1, is KAGVTQTPRYLIKTRGQQVTLSCSPISGHRSVSWYQQTPGQGLQFLFEYFSETQRNKGNFPGRFSGRQFSNSRSEMNVSTLELGDSALYLCASRQGALNTEAFFGQGTRLTVV.

This clone was observed a few times. The gene calls are TRBV2 and TRBJ1-2; D perhaps matches TRBD1 (6 bases). This CDR3 has 14 amino acids. The germline V and J ends were trimmed by 7 bases and 4 bases, with 16 bases remaining between them. Germline assignment: CDR1 SNHLY and CDR2 FYNNEI. DNA of the CDR3: TGTGCCAGCATGGCAGGGGCGCCGACCTATGGCTACACCTTC. Protein product: CASMAGAPTYGYTF.

The chain uses TRBV7-9 and TRBJ1-3; no clear D. Germline CDR1 is SEHNR and CDR2 is FQNEAQ (reference sequence). V was clipped by 1 base and J by 1 base, with 14 bases between them. The CDR3 runs to 17 residues. Here the CDR3 DNA reads TGTGCCAGCAGCTTAGGCTTACGCAGAGAATCTGGAAACACCATATATTTT. This translates into CASSLGLRRESGNTIYF.